The 7 T cell receptor beta chains below all came from one sample that was sequenced in a study of blood T cells in healthy people across ages. Primers used in a second PCR of roughly 6 to 11 cycles were a sample-barcoded 5' primer and a J-beta primer mix. TCRdb reprocessed the 5' RACE reads via MiXCR and lists one record per CDR3 protein. This table holds roughly 1,000,000 distinct CDR3 sequences, roughly 24% found once. This same sample was also part of a study on T cells of mothers and their children.

Material for sequencing was blood. The receptors stem from a girl aged 2-9 years in good health.

The gene calls are TRBV27 and TRBJ2-7; the D gene is possibly TRBD2 (6 bases). V was cut by 6 bases and J by 5 bases, with 14 bases left in between. From germline, CDR1 is MNHEY and CDR2 SMNVEV (reference sequence). This CDR3 comprises 13 residues. The CDR3 DNA reads TGTGCCAGCAGCCCCGGGACTTTCAACGAGCAGTACTTC. Its translation is CASSPGTFNEQYF.

The rearrangement links TRBV14 to TRBJ1-6, with a possible D match to TRBD1 (5 bases). CDR3 size: 15 residues. Per germline, CDR1 SGHDN and CDR2 FVKESK. Trimming took 2 bases from V and 9 from J, leaving 14 bases between them. CDR3 DNA: TGTGCCAGCAGCCAACAACAGGCTGGGACTTCACCCCTCCACTTT. Its protein product is CASSQQQAGTSPLHF.

This chain connects TRBV4-3 to TRBJ1-2; TRBD1 matches at 8 bases. The CDR3 extends over 17 amino acids. CDR1 is LGHNA and CDR2 is YSLEER in the germline V gene. V lost 5 bases to trimming and J lost 0 bases; unmatched junction nucleotides: 11. For the CDR3, the DNA is TGCGCCAGCAGCGCGGACAGGGCGGGCGCCTCTAACTATGGCTACACCTTC. It yields the protein CASSADRAGASNYGYTF.

This clonotype was found a few times. The V and J genes are TRBV19 and TRBJ2-3, with TRBD1 matching over 7 bases. CDR1 and CDR2 from the germline V gene are LNHDA and SQIVND (reference sequence). With 3 bases clipped from V and 4 bases from J, the junction kept 7 bases outside the gene matches. The CDR3 totals 15 residues. The CDR3 spells CASSIPPGTADTQYF. CDR3 coding DNA: TGTGCCAGTAGTATTCCCCCCGGGACAGCAGATACGCAGTATTTT.

This chain uses TRBV2 with TRBJ2-1; 8 nucleotides align to TRBD2. This CDR3 is built from 16 residues. CDR1 and CDR2 (germline): SNHLY, FYNNEI. V lost 4 bases to trimming and J lost 0 bases; unmatched junction nucleotides: 5. The CDR3 loop reads CASSAIAGSSYNEQFF. DNA of the CDR3: TGTGCCAGCAGTGCCATAGCGGGAAGCTCCTACAATGAGCAGTTCTTC.

This clonotype has just a few counts. J is TRBJ2-7 and V is TRBV28; D remains ambiguous. CDR3 length: 14 residues. V shed 5 bases and J shed 6 bases, with 17 bases lying between them. The germline CDR1 and CDR2 sequences are MDHEN and SYDVKM. The CDR3 region is CASSPLYIGSEQYF. CDR3 in DNA: TGTGCCAGCAGTCCCCTTTATATTGGCAGCGAGCAGTACTTC.

This clonotype was seen a few times. The CDR3 region is CASSLPREGEQFF. CDR3 coding DNA: TGTGCCAGCAGTTTACCCCGGGAGGGTGAGCAGTTCTTC. The chain employs TRBV27 and TRBJ2-1; 8 bases are shared with TRBD2. The CDR3 extends over 13 amino acids. Trimming cost V 2 bases and J 9 bases; bases outside gene matches: 3. CDR1 and CDR2 (germline): MNHEY, SMNVEV (reference sequence).